The clone carrying this TCR beta chain turned up a few times. Its cognate antigen is unknown. This CDR3 is also generated by other DNA sequences in the sample. Method: immunoSEQ multiplex PCR; TCRdb's copy keeps in-frame clones and lacks some. The table records fewer than 2.5 million clones, 93% of them present only once. The CDR3 is 15 residues long. Losses at the gene ends were 1 base for V and 6 bases for J; bases not matched to a gene: 5. Germline V gene lookup returns CDR1 KGHSH and CDR2 LQKENI. The data were taken from a study of shared clonotypes between healthy human individuals. Across the whole study: CD4 naive and CD4 memory each took three plates per donor, while CD8 naive took two and CD8 memory one. Study-level findings and limits: The low donor count limited represented genetic and exposure-history diversity. Richness estimates generally favored naive over memory subsets.

The specimen was naive CD4+ T cells from PBMCs. The subset is: CD45RA+ positively selected. The source is a young man in good health. Some clones in this sample may be carry-over from other donors' samples. The chain has TRBV18 and TRBJ1-5, with 8 bases matching TRBD1. The CDR3 loop is CASSPRGQGAQPQHF. The CDR3 DNA sequence: TGTGCCAGCTCACCACGAGGACAGGGCGCTCAGCCCCAGCATTTT. Together with reference TRBV18 and TRBJ1-5, the CDR3 gives the full variable domain: NAGVMQNPRHLVRRRGQEARLRCSPMKGHSHVYWYRQLPEEGLKFMVYLQKENIIDESGMPKERFSAEFPKEGPSILRIQQVVRGDSAAYFCASSPRGQGAQPQHFGDGTRLSIL.